This entry lists 21 T cell receptor beta chains sequenced from one sample in a study of shared clonotypes between healthy human individuals. CD45RO-negative CD8 cells positively selected for CCR7 made up the naive population, which excluded terminally differentiated effector memory CD45RA+ cells. Measured with immunoSEQ multiplex PCR; TCRdb has only the in-frame clones, and not every one. This table has millions of clones, approximately 94% appearing once. The sample consisted of naive CD8+ T cells sorted from blood. The receptors were gathered from a man younger than 30 in good health.

The chain combines TRBV5-6 with TRBJ2-3; 11 bases align to TRBD2. With 4 bases clipped from V and 5 bases from J, the junction kept 6 bases outside the gene matches. CDR1 and CDR2 from the germline V gene are SGHDT and YYEEEE. The CDR3 covers 15 residues. CDR3 region: CASSVAGGPGDTQYF. DNA of the CDR3: TGTGCCAGCAGCGTAGCGGGGGGGCCTGGAGATACGCAGTATTTT. Filled out from reference TRBV5-6 and TRBJ2-3, the complete variable domain reads DAGVTQSPTHLIKTRGQQVTLRCSPKSGHDTVSWYQQALGQGPQFIFQYYEEEERQRGNFPDRFSGHQFPNYSSELNVNALLLGDSALYLCASSVAGGPGDTQYFGPGTRLTVL.

CDR3 in DNA: TGTGCCATCAGTGAGATCGGCACTGAAGCTTTCTTT. Protein product: CAISEIGTEAFF. This chain joins TRBV10-3 and TRBJ1-1; no reliable D call. Trimming stripped 2 bases from V and 4 bases from J, with 5 bases between. This CDR3 region has 12 residues. CDR1 is ENHRY and CDR2 is SYGVKD in the germline V gene.

The rearrangement uses TRBV6-4 and TRBJ2-3; 13 bases align to TRBD2. This CDR3 has 16 residues. CDR1 MRHNA and CDR2 SNTAGT come from the germline V gene. V gave up 0 bases and J gave up 5 bases; unmatched junction bases: 2. In nucleotides, the CDR3 is TGTGCCAGCAGTGACTCGGGACTAGCGGGAAAAGATACGCAGTATTTT. Translating gives CASSDSGLAGKDTQYF.

V and J are TRBV2 and TRBJ1-4; 9 nucleotides agree with TRBD1. The CDR3 has 16 amino acids. Trimming removed 8 bases from V and 4 bases from J; junction bases left unmatched: 11. The germline CDR1 and CDR2 sequences are SNHLY and FYNNEI. CDR3 nucleotides: TGTGCCAGCCTTAGAGGCGGACAGGGGCGTAATGAAAAACTGTTTTTT. It encodes CASLRGGQGRNEKLFF. Full variable domain (outside the CDR3, taken from reference TRBV2 and TRBJ1-4): EPEVTQTPSHQVTQMGQEVILRCVPISNHLYFYWYRQILGQKVEFLVSFYNNEISEKSEIFDDQFSVERPDGSNFTLKIRSTKLEDSAMYFCASLRGGQGRNEKLFFGSGTQLSVL.

As for this clone: Other DNA sequences within the sample encode an identical CDR3. The chain combines TRBV4-1 with TRBJ1-5; D is possibly TRBD1 (5 bases). CDR3 length: 16 amino acids. Looked up from germline, CDR1 is MGHRA and CDR2 is YSYEKL. V was shortened by 0 bases and J by 0 bases, with 9 bases between the two germline ends. The CDR3 sequence: CASSQDGTGSNQPQHF. CDR3 DNA sequence: TGCGCCAGCAGCCAAGATGGGACCGGTAGCAATCAGCCCCAGCATTTT.

This clone appeared a single time. V and J are TRBV2 and TRBJ2-7, with no clear D. CDR1 and CDR2 (germline): SNHLY, FYNNEI. There are 11 residues in the CDR3. V lost 0 bases, J lost 7 bases, and 4 bases lay in between. CDR3 sequence reads: CASSEAWEQYF. The CDR3 region has the DNA TGTGCCAGCAGTGAAGCTTGGGAGCAGTACTTC.

This clone was seen only once. This chain links TRBV10-3 with TRBJ2-7; TRBD2 matches 9 bases. The CDR3 runs to 13 residues. Trimming at V came to 6 bases and at J to 6 bases, leaving 6 bases not matched to a gene. In germline, CDR1 is ENHRY, CDR2 SYGVKD. The CDR3 spells CAISLGLAPEQYF. CDR3 nucleotide sequence: TGTGCCATCAGCCTTGGACTAGCGCCCGAGCAGTACTTC.

The chain joins TRBV6-5 to TRBJ2-2; the D is unclear. The CDR3 runs to 16 residues. Germline CDR1 and CDR2: MNHEY and SVGAGI. Trimming stripped 0 bases from V and 5 bases from J, with 13 bases between. This CDR3 reads CASSYSYYLLTGELFF. The DNA of the CDR3 is TGTGCCAGCAGTTACTCCTATTATCTATTAACCGGGGAGCTGTTTTTT.

V usage is TRBV19 and J usage is TRBJ1-1; 9 positions agree with TRBD1. J was trimmed by 7 bases and V by 8 bases; bases with no gene match: 11. This CDR3 contains 14 residues. Looked up from germline, CDR1 is LNHDA and CDR2 is SQIVND (reference sequence). CDR3 sequence: CASQKQQGAGEAFF. The CDR3 nucleotides read TGTGCCAGTCAAAAACAACAGGGGGCAGGTGAAGCTTTCTTT.

Note on this clone: Other DNA sequences in this specimen translate into the identical CDR3. The chain carries TRBV5-6 and TRBJ1-1; TRBD1 aligns across 7 bases. V lost 2 bases and J lost 7; bases outside the gene matches: 2. Germline CDR1 SGHDT, CDR2 YYEEEE. This CDR3 is built from 12 residues. This chain's CDR3 is CASSLQGSEAFF. The CDR3 nucleotides are TGTGCCAGCAGCTTACAGGGGAGTGAAGCTTTCTTT.

This chain joins TRBV5-4 and TRBJ2-5, with D possibly being TRBD2 (6 bases). V shed 0 bases and J shed 5 bases, with 11 bases lying between them. The CDR3 totals 14 residues. Germline V gene data show CDR1 as SGHNT and CDR2 as YYREEE (reference sequence). The CDR3 DNA reads as TGTGCCAGCAGCTTGGCGGGGGACGGGGAGACCCAGTACTTC. It is translated as CASSLAGDGETQYF.

This chain links TRBV5-1 with TRBJ2-7, with 10 nucleotides matching TRBD1. Germline V gene data show CDR1 as SGHRS and CDR2 as YFSETQ. The CDR3 consists of 14 residues. The junction had 7 bases not matched to a gene; V was cut back by 4 bases and J by 6 bases. CDR3 nucleotides: TGCGCCAGCAGCGGGACAGGGGTGTCTCCCGAGCAGTACTTC. It codes for CASSGTGVSPEQYF.

The genes are TRBV2 and TRBJ2-2; weak D call: TRBD1 (6 bases). CDR3 size: 12 residues. The germline V and J ends were trimmed by 11 bases and 4 bases, with 11 bases remaining between them. Germline CDR1 is SNHLY and CDR2 is FYNNEI. CDR3 amino acids: CAQGLTTGELFF. CDR3 coding DNA: TGTGCCCAGGGGCTAACCACCGGGGAGCTGTTTTTT.

This clone was observed a single time. V is TRBV6-1 and J is TRBJ2-7; no reliable D call. Looked up from germline, CDR1 is MNHNS and CDR2 is SASEGT. The CDR3 loop spans 14 amino acids. With 3 bases removed from V and 2 bases from J, the gap between germline ends came to 11 bases. The CDR3 DNA reads as TGTGCCAGCAGTGAGTGGGGTCTCCCCTACGAGCAGTACTTC. Protein sequence: CASSEWGLPYEQYF.

The genes are TRBV5-4 and TRBJ2-7, with 9 bases aligning to TRBD1. The V and J ends lost 4 bases and 2 bases, in that order; junction bases with no gene match: 19. CDR3 size: 19 residues. Germline V CDR1 and CDR2: SGHNT, YYREEE (reference sequence). The CDR3 sequence: CASSAVPGQGAVAAYEQYF. DNA of the CDR3: TGTGCCAGCAGCGCCGTCCCGGGACAGGGAGCCGTGGCCGCCTACGAGCAGTACTTC.

The chain recombines TRBV14 with TRBJ2-7; tentatively, D is TRBD2 (6 bases). Per the germline V gene, CDR1 is SGHDN and CDR2 is FVKESK. This CDR3 has 13 amino acids. V lost 5 bases, J lost 4 bases, and 12 bases lay in between. For the CDR3, the DNA is TGTGCCAGCAGCATGGACGGGGGTTACGAGCAGTACTTC. It yields the protein CASSMDGGYEQYF.

V and J are TRBV10-3 and TRBJ2-3; perhaps TRBD2 as D (5 bases). This CDR3 is 12 amino acids long. Looked up from germline, CDR1 is ENHRY and CDR2 is SYGVKD. Trimming stripped 10 bases from V and 5 bases from J, with 13 bases between. CDR3 bases: TGTGCCACGAGGAGCGGAGGAGATACGCAGTATTTT. Translated: CATRSGGDTQYF.

This rearrangement joins TRBV7-9 to TRBJ1-1; the match to TRBD1 covers 7 bases. Germline-derived CDR1 and CDR2 are SEHNR and FQNEAQ (reference sequence). V shed 7 bases, J shed 10 bases, and the junction held 9 bases outside the gene matches. This CDR3 contains 12 residues. As DNA, the CDR3 is TGTGCCAGCAACCCGTGGGGGACAGCAGCTTTCTTT. It is translated as CASNPWGTAAFF.

This rearrangement joins TRBV11-2 to TRBJ2-3; TRBD2 matches at 11 bases. The CDR3 is 16 amino acids. With 1 base clipped from V and 4 bases from J, the junction kept 4 bases outside the gene matches. Germline V CDR1 and CDR2: SGHAT, FQNNGV. CDR3 coding DNA: TGTGCCAGCAGCTTAGCACTAGCGGGGGATGCAGATACGCAGTATTTT. It specifies CASSLALAGDADTQYF.

The chain links TRBV7-6 to TRBJ2-1; D is possibly TRBD1 (5 bases). Trimming removed 4 bases at V and 7 bases at J, with 14 bases between. The CDR3 consists of 14 residues. The germline gives CDR1 SGHVS, CDR2 FNYEAQ. The CDR3, as DNA: TGTGCCAGCAGCTCTCCCGACAGTTCAAATGAGCAGTTCTTC. As protein: CASSSPDSSNEQFF. The full variable domain, in which reference TRBV7-6 and TRBJ2-1 provide the parts outside the CDR3, is GAGVSQSPRYKVTKRGQDVALRCDPISGHVSLYWYRQALGQGPEFLTYFNYEAQQDKSGLPNDRFSAERPEGSISTLTIQRTEQRDSAMYRCASSSPDSSNEQFFGPGTRLTVL.

The rearrangement joins TRBV19 to TRBJ2-7; perhaps TRBD2 as D (6 bases). CDR3 length: 14 residues. Germline CDR1 reads LNHDA; CDR2 reads SQIVND (reference sequence). V shed 7 bases and J shed 1 base, with 14 bases lying between them. DNA for the CDR3: TGTGCCAGTACCGCGGGGTCCGGATCCTACGAGCAGTACTTC. Translation gives CASTAGSGSYEQYF.